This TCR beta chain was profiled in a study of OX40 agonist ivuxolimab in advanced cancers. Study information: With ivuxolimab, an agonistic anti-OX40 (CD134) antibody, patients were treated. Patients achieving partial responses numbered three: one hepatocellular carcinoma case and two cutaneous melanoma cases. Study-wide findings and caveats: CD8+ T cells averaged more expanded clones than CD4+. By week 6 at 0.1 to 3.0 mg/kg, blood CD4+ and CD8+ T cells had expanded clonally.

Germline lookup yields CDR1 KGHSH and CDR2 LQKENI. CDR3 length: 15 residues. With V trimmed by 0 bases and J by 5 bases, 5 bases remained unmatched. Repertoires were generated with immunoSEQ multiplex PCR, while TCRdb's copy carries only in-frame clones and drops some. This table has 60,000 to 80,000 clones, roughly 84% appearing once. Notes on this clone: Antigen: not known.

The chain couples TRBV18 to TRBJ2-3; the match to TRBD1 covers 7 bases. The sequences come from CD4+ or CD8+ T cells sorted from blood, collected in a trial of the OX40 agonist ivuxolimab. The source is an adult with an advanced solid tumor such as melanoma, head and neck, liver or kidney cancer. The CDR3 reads CASSPPNTGVDTQYF. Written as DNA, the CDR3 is TGTGCCAGCTCACCACCCAACACAGGGGTAGATACGCAGTATTTT. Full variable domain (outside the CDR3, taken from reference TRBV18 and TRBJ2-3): NAGVMQNPRHLVRRRGQEARLRCSPMKGHSHVYWYRQLPEEGLKFMVYLQKENIIDESGMPKERFSAEFPKEGPSILRIQQVVRGDSAAYFCASSPPNTGVDTQYFGPGTRLTVL.